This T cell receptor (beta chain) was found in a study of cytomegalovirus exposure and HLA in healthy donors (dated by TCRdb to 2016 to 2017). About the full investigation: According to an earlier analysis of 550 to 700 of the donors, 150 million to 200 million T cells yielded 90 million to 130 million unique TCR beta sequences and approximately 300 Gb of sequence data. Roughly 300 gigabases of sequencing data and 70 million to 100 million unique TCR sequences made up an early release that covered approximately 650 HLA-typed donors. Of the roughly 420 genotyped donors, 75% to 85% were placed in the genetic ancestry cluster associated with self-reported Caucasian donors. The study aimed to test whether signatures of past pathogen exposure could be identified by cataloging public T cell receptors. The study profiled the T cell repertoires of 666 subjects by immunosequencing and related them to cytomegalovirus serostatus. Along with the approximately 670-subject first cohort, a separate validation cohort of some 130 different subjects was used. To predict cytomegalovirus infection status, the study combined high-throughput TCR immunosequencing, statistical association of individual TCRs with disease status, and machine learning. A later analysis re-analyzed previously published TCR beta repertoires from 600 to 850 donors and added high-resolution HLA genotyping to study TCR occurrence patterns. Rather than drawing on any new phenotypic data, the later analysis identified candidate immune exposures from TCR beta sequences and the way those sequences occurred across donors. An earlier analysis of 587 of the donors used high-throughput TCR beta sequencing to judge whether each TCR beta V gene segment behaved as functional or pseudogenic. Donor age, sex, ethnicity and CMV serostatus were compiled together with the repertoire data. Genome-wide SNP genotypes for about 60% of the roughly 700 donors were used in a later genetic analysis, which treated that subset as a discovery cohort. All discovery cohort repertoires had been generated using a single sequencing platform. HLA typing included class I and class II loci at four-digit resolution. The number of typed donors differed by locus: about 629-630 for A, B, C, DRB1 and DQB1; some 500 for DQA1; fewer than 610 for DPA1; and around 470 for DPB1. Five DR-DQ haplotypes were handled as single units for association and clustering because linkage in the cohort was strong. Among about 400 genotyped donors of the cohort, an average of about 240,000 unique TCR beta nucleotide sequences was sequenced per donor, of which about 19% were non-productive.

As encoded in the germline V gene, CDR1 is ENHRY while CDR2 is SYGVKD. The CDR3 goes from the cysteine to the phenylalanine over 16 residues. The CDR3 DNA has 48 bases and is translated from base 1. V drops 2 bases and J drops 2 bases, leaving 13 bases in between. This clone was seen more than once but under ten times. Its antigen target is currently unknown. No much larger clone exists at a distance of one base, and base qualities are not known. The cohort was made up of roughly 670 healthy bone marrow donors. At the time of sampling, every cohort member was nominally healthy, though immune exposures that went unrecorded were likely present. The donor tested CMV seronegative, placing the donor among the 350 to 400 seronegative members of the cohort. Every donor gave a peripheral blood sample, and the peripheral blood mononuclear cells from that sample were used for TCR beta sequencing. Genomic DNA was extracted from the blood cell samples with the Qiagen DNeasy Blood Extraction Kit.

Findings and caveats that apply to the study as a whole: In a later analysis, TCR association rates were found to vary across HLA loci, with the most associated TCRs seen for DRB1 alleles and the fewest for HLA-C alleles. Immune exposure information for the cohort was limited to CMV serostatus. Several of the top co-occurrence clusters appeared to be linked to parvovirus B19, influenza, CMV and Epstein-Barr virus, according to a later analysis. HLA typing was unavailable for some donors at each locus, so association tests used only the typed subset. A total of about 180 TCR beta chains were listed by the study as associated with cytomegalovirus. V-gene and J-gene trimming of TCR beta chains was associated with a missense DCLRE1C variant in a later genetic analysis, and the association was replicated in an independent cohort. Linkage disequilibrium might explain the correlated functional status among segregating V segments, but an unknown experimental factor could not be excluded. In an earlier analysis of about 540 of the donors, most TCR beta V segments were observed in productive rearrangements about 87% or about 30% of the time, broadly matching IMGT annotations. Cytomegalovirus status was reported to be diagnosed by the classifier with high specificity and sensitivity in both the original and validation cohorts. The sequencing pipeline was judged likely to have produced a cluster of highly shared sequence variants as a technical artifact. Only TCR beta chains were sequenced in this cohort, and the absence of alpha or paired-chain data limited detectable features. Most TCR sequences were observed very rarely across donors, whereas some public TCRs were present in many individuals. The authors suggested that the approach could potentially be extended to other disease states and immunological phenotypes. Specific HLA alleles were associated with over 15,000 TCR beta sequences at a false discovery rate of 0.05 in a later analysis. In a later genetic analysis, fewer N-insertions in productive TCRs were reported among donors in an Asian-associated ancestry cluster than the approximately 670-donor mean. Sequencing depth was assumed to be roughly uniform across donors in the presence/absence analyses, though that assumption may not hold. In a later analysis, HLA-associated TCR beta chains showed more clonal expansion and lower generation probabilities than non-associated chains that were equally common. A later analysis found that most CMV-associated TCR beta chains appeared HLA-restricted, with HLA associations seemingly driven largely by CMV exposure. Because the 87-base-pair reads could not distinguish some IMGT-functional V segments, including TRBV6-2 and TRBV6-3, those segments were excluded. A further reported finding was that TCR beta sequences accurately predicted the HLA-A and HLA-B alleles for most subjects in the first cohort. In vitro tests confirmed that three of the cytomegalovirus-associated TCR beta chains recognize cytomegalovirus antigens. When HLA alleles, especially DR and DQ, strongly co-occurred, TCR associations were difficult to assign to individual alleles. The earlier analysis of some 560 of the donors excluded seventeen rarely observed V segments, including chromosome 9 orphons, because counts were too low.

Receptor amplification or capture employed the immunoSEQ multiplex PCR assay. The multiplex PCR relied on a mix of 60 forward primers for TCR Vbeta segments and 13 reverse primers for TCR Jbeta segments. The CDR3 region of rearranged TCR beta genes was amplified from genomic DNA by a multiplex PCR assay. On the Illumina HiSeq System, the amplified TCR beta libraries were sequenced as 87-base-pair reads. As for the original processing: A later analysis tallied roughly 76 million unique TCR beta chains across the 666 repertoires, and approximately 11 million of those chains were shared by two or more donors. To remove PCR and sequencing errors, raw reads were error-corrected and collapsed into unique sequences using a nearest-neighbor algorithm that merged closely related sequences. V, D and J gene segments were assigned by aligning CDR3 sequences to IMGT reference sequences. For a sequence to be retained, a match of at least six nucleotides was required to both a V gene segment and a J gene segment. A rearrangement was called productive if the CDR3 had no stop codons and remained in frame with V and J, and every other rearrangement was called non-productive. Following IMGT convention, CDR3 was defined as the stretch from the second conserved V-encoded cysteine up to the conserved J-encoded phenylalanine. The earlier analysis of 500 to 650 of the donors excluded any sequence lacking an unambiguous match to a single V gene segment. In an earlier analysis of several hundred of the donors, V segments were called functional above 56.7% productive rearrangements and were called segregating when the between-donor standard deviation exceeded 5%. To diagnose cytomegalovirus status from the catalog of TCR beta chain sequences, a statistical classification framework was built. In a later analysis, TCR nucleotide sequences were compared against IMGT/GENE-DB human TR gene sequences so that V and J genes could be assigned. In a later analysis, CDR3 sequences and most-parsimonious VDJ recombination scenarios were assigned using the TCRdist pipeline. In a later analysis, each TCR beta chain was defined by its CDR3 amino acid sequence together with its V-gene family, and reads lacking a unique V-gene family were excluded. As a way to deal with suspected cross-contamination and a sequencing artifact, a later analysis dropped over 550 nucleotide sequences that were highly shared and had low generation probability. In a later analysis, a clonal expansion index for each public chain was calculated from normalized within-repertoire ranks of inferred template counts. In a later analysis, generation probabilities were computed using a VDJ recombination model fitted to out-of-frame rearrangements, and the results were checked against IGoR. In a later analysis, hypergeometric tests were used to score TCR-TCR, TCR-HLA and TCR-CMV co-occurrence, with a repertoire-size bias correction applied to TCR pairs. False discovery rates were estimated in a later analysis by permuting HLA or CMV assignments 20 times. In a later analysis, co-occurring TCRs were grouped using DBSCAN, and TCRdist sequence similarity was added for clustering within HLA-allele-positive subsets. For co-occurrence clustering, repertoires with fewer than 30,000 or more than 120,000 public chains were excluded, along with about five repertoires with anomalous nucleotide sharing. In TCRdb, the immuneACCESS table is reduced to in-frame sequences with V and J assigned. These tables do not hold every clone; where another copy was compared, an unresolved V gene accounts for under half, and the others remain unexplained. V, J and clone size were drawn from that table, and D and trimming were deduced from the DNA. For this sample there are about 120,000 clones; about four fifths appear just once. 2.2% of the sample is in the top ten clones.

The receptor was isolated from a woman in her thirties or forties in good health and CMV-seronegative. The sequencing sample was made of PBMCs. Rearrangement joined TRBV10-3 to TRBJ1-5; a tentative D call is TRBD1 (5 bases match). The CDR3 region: CAISEGRQTGNQPQHF. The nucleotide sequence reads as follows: TGTGCCATCAGTGAGGGACGACAGACGGGCAATCAGCCCCAGCATTTT.